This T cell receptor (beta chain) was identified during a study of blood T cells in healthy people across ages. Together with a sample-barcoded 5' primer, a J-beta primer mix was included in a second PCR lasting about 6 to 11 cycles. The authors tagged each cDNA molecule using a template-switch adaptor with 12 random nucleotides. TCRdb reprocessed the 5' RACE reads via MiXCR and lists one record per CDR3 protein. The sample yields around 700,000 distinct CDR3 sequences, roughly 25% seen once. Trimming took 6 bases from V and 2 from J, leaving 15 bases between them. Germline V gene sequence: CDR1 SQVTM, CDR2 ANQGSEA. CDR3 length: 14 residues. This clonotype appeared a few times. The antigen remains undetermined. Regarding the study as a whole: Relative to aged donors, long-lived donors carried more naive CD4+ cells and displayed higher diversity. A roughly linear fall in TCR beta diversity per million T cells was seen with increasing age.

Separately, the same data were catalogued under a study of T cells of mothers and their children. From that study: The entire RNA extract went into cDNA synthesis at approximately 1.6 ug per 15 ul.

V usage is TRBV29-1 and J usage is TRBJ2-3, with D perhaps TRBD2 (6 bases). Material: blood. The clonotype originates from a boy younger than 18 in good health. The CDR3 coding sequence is TGCAGCGTCGCCGGACGCGGGACCACAGATACGCAGTATTTT. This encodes CSVAGRGTTDTQYF.